This T cell receptor beta chain is from a study of metastatic and nonmetastatic thyroid tumors. Looking at the study overall: Comparative analysis of repertoires was undertaken across blood and tumor or nodule tissue obtained from malignant and benign thyroid patients.

The CDR3 contains 17 residues. Germline values: CDR1 SGHTA, CDR2 FQGTGA. V lost 5 bases, J lost 4 bases, and 20 bases lay in between. Nobody among the patients had been given any treatment before thyroid surgery. TCRdb recomputed clones from the PCR reads via MiXCR. The sample yields around 29,000 clones, 20% to 25% seen once. With respect to this clone: This may be a read error, as it is one base from a much larger clone. This sample includes further DNA sequences coding for the same CDR3.

The sample was blood. This chain links TRBV7-3 with TRBJ2-2, with D possibly called TRBD1 or TRBD2 (5 bases each). This TCR derives from a female donor with papillary thyroid cancer or a benign thyroid nodule (not recorded which). Some clones in this sample may be carry-over from other donors' samples. CDR3 DNA sequence: TGTGCCAGCAGCCCCGGAGGTTGGGGGATGGGCACCGGGGAGCTGTTTTTT. Its translation is CASSPGGWGMGTGELFF.